One sample yielded the 20 T cell receptor beta chains listed below, sequenced in a study of blood T cells in healthy people across ages (dated by TCRdb to the mid-2010s). To prepare the library, 5' RACE was applied. The data were produced on an Illumina HiSeq 2500. A second PCR of about 6 to 11 cycles was performed with a sample-barcoded 5' primer and a J-beta primer mix. TCRdb reprocessed the public reads (quality trimming at Q25 with fastp, clone calling with MiXCR) and kept in-frame beta chains. Records with the same CDR3 protein are collapsed into one entry carrying the most frequent genes and DNA. The sample table contains about 2 million distinct CDR3 sequences; only one count was recorded for 49% of them. The ten top clones hold roughly 2.1% of the sample. The specimen sequenced was blood. These receptor sequences come from a woman in her thirties or forties in good health.

The chain employs TRBV13 and TRBJ2-7; D is uncertain. CDR3 size: 14 residues. CDR1 is PRHDT and CDR2 is FYEKMQ in the germline V gene (reference sequence). Trimming stripped 0 bases from V and 7 bases from J, with 13 bases between. The CDR3 DNA is TGTGCCAGCAGCTTAGGGCAGGAATACAATGAGCAGTACTTC. Residues: CASSLGQEYNEQYF.

The chain uses TRBV20-1 and TRBJ2-7; 9 bases match TRBD1. This CDR3 is 13 amino acids long. Trimming removed 5 bases from V and 5 bases from J; junction bases left unmatched: 7. The V gene's germline CDR1 is DFQATT and CDR2 SNEGSKA (reference sequence). The DNA for the CDR3 is TGCAGTGCTGGACCGGACAGGGGCGACGAGCAGTACTTC. The encoded protein is CSAGPDRGDEQYF.

This clonotype appeared a few times. The V and J genes are TRBV7-9 and TRBJ1-1; no reliable D call. The V and J ends lost 7 bases and 1 base respectively, with 16 bases between them. The CDR3 has 15 amino acids. Germline CDR1 is SEHNR and CDR2 is FQNEAQ (reference sequence). Here the CDR3 reads CASTLPGPANTEAFF. The CDR3 region has the DNA TGTGCCAGCACTCTCCCCGGGCCAGCGAACACTGAAGCTTTCTTT.

This clonotype was counted between two and nine times. J is TRBJ1-4 and V is TRBV20-1; D is undetermined. Germline CDR1 is DFQATT and CDR2 is SNEGSKA (reference sequence). V dropped 4 bases and J dropped 8 bases, with 20 bases sitting between them. This CDR3 spans 15 amino acids. CDR3 coding DNA: TGCAGTGCTACGGATCTAGGTGGAGTTGAGGAAAAACTGTTTTTT. Its protein is CSATDLGGVEEKLFF.

This clonotype was observed a single time. The chain links TRBV28 to TRBJ1-2, with D possibly matching TRBD1 (6 bases). This CDR3 has 17 amino acids. Looked up from germline, CDR1 is MDHEN and CDR2 is SYDVKM. V lost 6 bases, J lost 1 base, and 21 bases lay in between. The CDR3 bases are TGTGCCAGCAGCCCTGGGGGGGCAGCCGCCTTTAACTATGGCTACACCTTC. Protein product: CASSPGGAAAFNYGYTF.

This clonotype was seen more than once but under ten times. CDR3 residues: CASSQGGRLTNEKLFF. The CDR3 DNA sequence: TGTGCCAGCAGCCAAGGGGGAAGGTTGACTAATGAAAAACTGTTTTTT. V usage is TRBV7-2 and J usage is TRBJ1-4, with D possibly matching TRBD1 (6 bases). V was clipped by 5 bases and J by 2 bases, with 15 bases between them. The CDR3 sequence is 16 residues long. In germline, CDR1 is SGHTA, CDR2 FQGNSA.

This chain uses TRBV20-1 with TRBJ2-5; maybe TRBD2 (5 bases). Germline V lookup: CDR1 DFQATT, CDR2 SNEGSKA (reference sequence). This CDR3 spans 17 amino acids. V lost 1 base, J lost 1 base, and 19 bases lay in between. CDR3 bases: TGCAGTGCTAGAGGTTGGGAAGCGGTGGGTTTCCAAGAGACCCAGTACTTC. As protein: CSARGWEAVGFQETQYF.

The sample holds one count of this clonotype. The V and J genes are TRBV20-1 and TRBJ1-2; no definite D call. The V and J ends lost 1 base and 11 bases respectively, with 26 bases between them. Germline CDR1 is DFQATT and CDR2 is SNEGSKA (reference sequence). CDR3 length: 16 amino acids. The CDR3 DNA reads as TGCAGTGCTAGAGTCAGGATATCGTCCAGTGATTGCGGATACACCTTC. As protein: CSARVRISSSDCGYTF.

The chain couples TRBV11-2 to TRBJ1-1; the D is unclear. Germline-derived CDR1 and CDR2 are SGHAT and FQNNGV. The CDR3 runs to 14 residues. Trimming left V 7 bases short and J 4 bases short, with 16 bases between. The CDR3 nucleotides are TGTGCCAGCAAGGGTCAGGACTTAGGCACTGAAGCTTTCTTT. Its translation is CASKGQDLGTEAFF. The full variable domain, with the rest looked up from reference TRBV11-2 and TRBJ1-1, is EAGVAQSPRYKIIEKRQSVAFWCNPISGHATLYWYQQILGQGPKLLIQFQNNGVVDDSQLPKDRFSAERLKGVDSTLKIQPAKLEDSAVYLCASKGQDLGTEAFFGQGTRLTVV.

The V call is TRBV28, the J call TRBJ1-5; 8 nucleotides line up with TRBD1. Per the germline V gene, CDR1 is MDHEN and CDR2 is SYDVKM. The CDR3 is 14 residues long. The trim removed 5 bases at V and 7 bases at J, leaving 7 bases unmatched. Here the CDR3 reads CASSPTGVEQPQHF. For the CDR3, the DNA is TGTGCCAGCAGTCCGACAGGGGTAGAGCAGCCCCAGCATTTT.

V and J are TRBV6-2 or TRBV6-3 and TRBJ2-3, with 7 bases that match TRBD2. Germline V gives CDR1 MNHEY, CDR2 SVGEGT. The CDR3 is 17 amino acids. V trimming: 0 bases; J trimming: 2 bases; junction bases outside the gene matches: 8. The DNA for the CDR3 is TGTGCCAGCAGTTACTCCTCGGCTAGCGGCGACACAGATACGCAGTATTTT. It codes for CASSYSSASGDTDTQYF.

The chain combines TRBV28 with TRBJ1-4; D is uncertain. The length of the CDR3 is 14 residues. In germline, CDR1 is MDHEN, CDR2 SYDVKM. The V gene lost 7 bases and the J gene lost 0 bases, with 9 bases spanning the gap. The CDR3 spells CASTRPTTNEKLFF. In DNA form, the CDR3 reads TGTGCCAGCACCAGACCTACAACTAATGAAAAACTGTTTTTT.

The chain carries TRBV28 and TRBJ2-4, with 11 bases that match TRBD1. The CDR3 contains 14 residues. Trimming removed 5 bases from V and 13 bases from J; junction bases left unmatched: 10. The germline gives CDR1 MDHEN, CDR2 SYDVKM. The CDR3 nucleotides are TGTGCCAGCAGTGGCGTTGGAGGACAGGGGGCCCAGTACTTC. Protein: CASSGVGGQGAQYF.

This clonotype was counted only a few times. This chain's CDR3 is CSVEQFDIQYF. The CDR3 region has the DNA TGCAGCGTTGAACAGTTCGACATTCAGTACTTC. The gene calls are TRBV29-1 and TRBJ2-4; D not resolved. Trimming removed 2 bases at V and 8 bases at J, with 7 bases between. This CDR3 has 11 amino acids. Per the germline V gene, CDR1 is SQVTM and CDR2 is ANQGSEA.

This clonotype came up a few times. V and J are TRBV21-1 and TRBJ2-1; TRBD1 is the table's D call and was not checked against the DNA. TRBV21-1 is shown as a pseudogene. The CDR3 spans 15 residues. The DNA for the CDR3 is TGTGCCAGCAGCACGTACCCAGGGTTTTATAATGAGCAGTTCTTC. Protein sequence: CASSTYPGFYNEQFF.

This clonotype was detected a few times. The chain recombines TRBV20-1 with TRBJ2-1; D might be TRBD1 (5 bases). The V gene's germline CDR1 is DFQATT and CDR2 SNEGSKA (reference sequence). CDR3 size: 13 residues. V gave up 3 bases and J gave up 6 bases, with 12 bases separating them. The CDR3 reads CSASQGGGNEQFF. As DNA, the CDR3 is TGCAGTGCTAGCCAGGGTGGCGGCAATGAGCAGTTCTTC.

In its sample, this clonotype was seen a few times. This sequence joins TRBV4-3 and TRBJ1-2; possible D gene TRBD1, 5 bases. V gave up 0 bases and J gave up 7 bases, with 18 bases separating them. This CDR3 spans 16 amino acids. Germline V gives CDR1 LGHNA, CDR2 YSLEER. CDR3 nucleotides: TGCGCCAGCAGCCAAGATAGGGGACCCTCCTTTGGTGGCTACACCTTC. It translates to CASSQDRGPSFGGYTF.

This clonotype was detected a few times. The V gene is TRBV4-1, the J gene TRBJ2-4, with D perhaps matching TRBD1 (5 bases). Judging by the DNA end, TRBJ2-7 fits better; the J call may be wrong. Looked up from germline, CDR1 is MGHRA and CDR2 is YSYEKL. The CDR3 is 17 residues long. CDR3 nucleotide sequence: TGCGCCAGCAGCCAAGATCCCCATGGCAGGGATTTATACGAGCAGTACTTC. It yields the protein CASSQDPHGRDLYEQYF.

The chain recombines TRBV20-1 with TRBJ1-5; D not certain. The V gene's germline CDR1 is DFQATT and CDR2 SNEGSKA (reference sequence). This CDR3 contains 14 residues. V lost 5 bases to trimming and J lost 7 bases, with 18 bases between them. The CDR3 DNA reads TGCAGTGCTTTTTCTTTAAGGGTCGGCCAGCCCCAGCATTTT. Amino acids: CSAFSLRVGQPQHF.

The chain recombines TRBV18 with TRBJ2-5, with TRBD2 identical over 8 bases. The V gene end was trimmed by 2 bases and the J gene end by 4 bases; junction bases not matched to a gene: 12. Germline CDR1 and CDR2: KGHSH and LQKENI. This CDR3 region has 17 residues. The chain's CDR3 is CASSPTPPAGGGETQYF. The DNA of the CDR3 is TGTGCCAGCTCACCAACGCCTCCCGCGGGGGGAGGAGAGACCCAGTACTTC.